This passage covers 21 T cell receptor beta chains from one sample sequenced in a study of cytomegalovirus exposure and HLA in healthy donors. 13 Jbeta primers and 60 Vbeta primers were used for the PCR. Assay used: immunoSEQ multiplex PCR; TCRdb lists only in-frame clones, some missing. Of 95,000 to 130,000 clones listed, 9% to 10% are singletons. Sequenced sample: PBMCs. These receptor sequences come from a man aged 25-45 years in good health and CMV-seronegative.

This sequence joins TRBV4-3 and TRBJ2-3; TRBD2 matches at 7 bases. The CDR3 spans 15 residues. Germline trimming cut 1 base from V and 7 bases from J; bases unmatched to any gene: 8. From germline, CDR1 is LGHNA and CDR2 YSLEER. The CDR3 sequence is CASSQGLVGGYTQYF. The CDR3 DNA reads as TGCGCCAGCAGCCAAGGCCTAGTGGGGGGGTATACGCAGTATTTT.

The rearrangement links TRBV14 to TRBJ1-1, with D unclear. The germline V gene has CDR1 SGHDN and CDR2 FVKESK. V lost 4 bases and J lost 2, with 17 bases in between. The CDR3 totals 16 residues. The CDR3 nucleotides are TGTGCCAGCAGCCGACCCCCGCAGACATTCAACACTGAAGCTTTCTTT. This encodes CASSRPPQTFNTEAFF. Drawing the rest from reference TRBV14 and TRBJ1-1, the complete variable domain is EAGVTQFPSHSVIEKGQTVTLRCDPISGHDNLYWYRRVMGKEIKFLLHFVKESKQDESGMPNNRFLAERTGGTYSTLKVQPAELEDSGVYFCASSRPPQTFNTEAFFGQGTRLTVV.

This clone was detected only a few times. The chain links TRBV30 to TRBJ2-7, with D tentatively TRBD1 (6 bases). There are 14 residues in the CDR3. Germline-derived CDR1 and CDR2 are GTSNPN and SVGIG (reference sequence). V dropped 1 base and J dropped 3 bases, with 13 bases sitting between them. The CDR3 coding sequence is TGTGCCTGGAGTGGACTGGACAGTTACTACGAGCAGTACTTC. Translating gives CAWSGLDSYYEQYF.

CDR3 bases: TGTGCCAGCTCACCATTTGCACAGGGTGGCAACGAGCAGTACTTC. Its protein product is CASSPFAQGGNEQYF. V gene TRBV18 combines with J gene TRBJ2-7; D perhaps matches TRBD1 (6 bases). Germline CDR1 and CDR2: KGHSH and LQKENI. V lost 2 bases and J lost 5, with 16 bases in between. There are 15 residues in the CDR3.

This clone was seen a few times. The chain joins TRBV5-1 to TRBJ2-5; tentative D call: TRBD2 (6 bases). The V end was cut by 4 bases, the J end by 5 bases, with 18 bases between. This CDR3 contains 15 residues. CDR1 and CDR2 (germline): SGHRS, YFSETQ. The CDR3 region is CASSKEGGIAETQYF. The CDR3 region has the DNA TGCGCCAGCAGCAAGGAAGGCGGGATAGCGGAGACCCAGTACTTC.

The J gene is TRBJ2-3, the V gene TRBV27; maybe TRBD1 (5 bases). Trimming stripped 5 bases from V and 4 bases from J, with 13 bases between. The CDR3 runs to 14 residues. Per the germline V gene, CDR1 is MNHEY and CDR2 is SMNVEV (reference sequence). CDR3 region: CASSRPGNADTQYF. CDR3 DNA sequence: TGTGCCAGCAGTCGGCCAGGGAACGCAGATACGCAGTATTTT.

Only a few counts were recorded for this clone. V usage is TRBV19 and J usage is TRBJ1-5, with D possibly TRBD1 on 6 matching bases. The CDR3 contains 13 residues. The germline gives CDR1 LNHDA, CDR2 SQIVND (reference sequence). V lost 7 bases to trimming and J lost 3 bases, with 10 bases between them. CDR3 DNA sequence: TGTGCCAGTAAGGACAGACCCAATCAGCCCCAGCATTTT. Translated, it gives CASKDRPNQPQHF.

This clone has only a few counts. The chain couples TRBV6-1 to TRBJ1-5; D possibly corresponds to TRBD1 (5 bases). Germline values: CDR1 MNHNS, CDR2 SASEGT. CDR3 length: 15 residues. Trimming stripped 6 bases from V and 3 bases from J, with 15 bases between. The CDR3 loop is CASSPEGHLNQPQHF. The CDR3 DNA sequence: TGTGCCAGCAGCCCCGAAGGACACCTCAATCAGCCCCAGCATTTT.

The rearrangement joins TRBV27 to TRBJ2-3; 7 bases align to TRBD2. The CDR3 contains 17 residues. The V and J ends lost 2 bases and 5 bases, in that order; junction bases with no gene match: 13. Germline values: CDR1 MNHEY, CDR2 SMNVEV (reference sequence). This CDR3 reads CASSLRFRRERGDTQYF. The CDR3 coding sequence is TGTGCCAGCAGTTTAAGGTTCCGGCGGGAGCGAGGAGATACGCAGTATTTT.

This clone has a handful of counts. The chain employs TRBV27 and TRBJ2-1; 12 bases are a match to TRBD2. The germline V gene has CDR1 MNHEY and CDR2 SMNVEV (reference sequence). The CDR3 extends over 17 amino acids. V shed 4 bases, J shed 5 bases, and the junction held 9 bases outside the gene matches. CDR3 amino acids: CASSSRLAGAPHNEQFF. The CDR3 nucleotides read TGTGCCAGCAGTTCTAGACTAGCGGGAGCTCCCCACAATGAGCAGTTCTTC.

The CDR3 nucleotides are TGTGCCAGCAGACCCGGGGGGTACGAGCAGTACTTC. It codes for CASRPGGYEQYF. V is TRBV6-6 and J is TRBJ2-7; TRBD2 matches 7 bases. Germline CDR1 and CDR2: MNHNY and SVGAGI (reference sequence). Trimming at V came to 6 bases and at J to 4 bases, leaving 3 bases not matched to a gene. This CDR3 spans 12 amino acids.

The V gene is TRBV2, the J gene TRBJ1-2; 8 bases fit TRBD1. J lost 6 bases, V lost 8 bases, and 11 bases had no gene match. The CDR3 extends over 14 amino acids. CDR1 is SNHLY, CDR2 FYNNEI, per germline. Here the CDR3 reads CASEAPGGAHGYTF. DNA for the CDR3: TGTGCCAGCGAGGCCCCAGGGGGCGCACATGGCTACACCTTC.

The V call is TRBV28, the J call TRBJ2-1, with 7 bases aligning to TRBD2. This CDR3 is built from 13 residues. The germline gives CDR1 MDHEN, CDR2 SYDVKM. J gave up 2 bases and V 7 bases, and 2 bases lay outside the gene matches. Written as DNA, the CDR3 is TGTGCCAGCAAGAGCGGGACCTACAATGAGCAGTTCTTC. Translation gives CASKSGTYNEQFF.

The gene calls are TRBV12-5 and TRBJ2-3; D remains unclear. The germline V gene encodes CDR1 LGHNT and CDR2 FRNRAP. This CDR3 comprises 17 residues. V lost 0 bases to trimming and J lost 1 base, with 14 bases between them. This chain's CDR3 is CASGLVANVTGTDTQYF. The CDR3 DNA follows: TGTGCTAGTGGTTTGGTCGCGAATGTTACCGGCACAGATACGCAGTATTTT.

This clone was counted only a few times. This rearrangement joins TRBV2 to TRBJ2-7, with no clear D. The V and J ends lost 8 bases and 2 bases respectively, with 7 bases between them. CDR3 length equals 11 residues. Germline V gene lookup returns CDR1 SNHLY and CDR2 FYNNEI. The chain's CDR3 is CASSQTYEQYF. CDR3 bases: TGTGCCAGCTCCCAGACCTACGAGCAGTACTTC.

This clone was picked up a small number of times. The genes are TRBV10-3 and TRBJ1-1; 10 bases map to TRBD1. V dropped 2 bases and J dropped 0; count of bases not matched to a gene: 3. The CDR3 runs 16 residues. CDR1 is ENHRY, CDR2 SYGVKD, per germline. The CDR3 region is CAISEGQGVMNTEAFF. In nucleotides, the CDR3 is TGTGCCATCAGTGAGGGACAGGGGGTGATGAACACTGAAGCTTTCTTT.

This clone was counted many times. The rearrangement uses TRBV6-1 and TRBJ1-6; D gene unclear. Germline V CDR1 and CDR2: MNHNS, SASEGT. Trimming took 3 bases from V and 4 from J, leaving 7 bases between them. This CDR3 has 14 residues. This CDR3 is CASSEAFYNSPLHF. CDR3 in DNA: TGTGCCAGCAGTGAGGCATTTTATAATTCACCCCTCCACTTT.

In this sample, this clone turned up a few times. The chain uses TRBV5-1 and TRBJ2-1; 7 nucleotides match TRBD2. The J segment lost 7 bases and the V segment lost 4 bases, leaving 14 bases of the junction unmatched. CDR1 and CDR2 from the germline V gene are SGHRS and YFSETQ. This CDR3 contains 16 residues. CDR3 sequence: CASSVGVAGRWNEQFF. CDR3 bases: TGCGCCAGCAGCGTTGGGGTAGCGGGCCGGTGGAATGAGCAGTTCTTC.

This clone was observed a handful of times. V gene TRBV27 combines with J gene TRBJ2-3, with TRBD2 as a possible D gene (5 bases). Trimming pared 1 base from V and 3 bases from J, leaving 8 bases between. The length of the CDR3 is 14 residues. Germline V gene lookup returns CDR1 MNHEY and CDR2 SMNVEV (reference sequence). CDR3 sequence (DNA): TGTGCCAGCAGTTTATTTCGGGGTACAGATACGCAGTATTTT. It yields the protein CASSLFRGTDTQYF.

This chain uses TRBV12-5 with TRBJ2-3; TRBD1 agrees at 7 bases. Germline CDR1 reads LGHNT; CDR2 reads FRNRAP. The J segment lost 0 bases and the V segment lost 4 bases, leaving 10 bases of the junction unmatched. This CDR3 has 17 residues. The CDR3 DNA is TGTGCTAGTGGTTGGGGACAGCTGCCACATAGCACAGATACGCAGTATTTT. Encoded protein: CASGWGQLPHSTDTQYF.

The chain couples TRBV5-4 to TRBJ2-6; D not certain. V was cut by 1 base and J by 0 bases, with 14 bases left in between. This CDR3 contains 18 residues. Germline values: CDR1 SGHNT, CDR2 YYREEE (reference sequence). The CDR3 here is CASSLIIRSSSGANVLTF. CDR3 nucleotide sequence: TGTGCCAGCAGCTTGATTATTAGATCAAGCTCTGGGGCCAACGTCCTGACTTTC.